A single T cell receptor beta chain is shown here with its context. Its antigen is currently not known. Qualities for individual bases were not recorded, and no much larger clone is one base off. In total, just over 650 healthy bone marrow donors made up the cohort. All cohort members were sampled while nominally healthy, although unrecorded immune exposures were likely present. The donor was CMV seropositive and belonged to the group of more than 250 seropositive cohort members. A peripheral blood sample was collected from each donor, and TCR beta sequencing was performed on peripheral blood mononuclear cells. Genomic DNA extraction from the blood cell samples was performed with the Qiagen DNeasy Blood Extraction Kit. As encoded in the germline V gene (reference sequence), CDR1 is SGHKS while CDR2 is YYEKEE. V and J are trimmed by 2 bases and 6 bases, and the gene matches miss 9 bases of the junction. Measured from the cysteine to the phenylalanine, the CDR3 is 18 residues long. Of the read, only the CDR3 DNA is kept; its 54 bases are in frame from base 1.

Library construction relied on the immunoSEQ multiplex PCR assay. The multiplex PCR relied on a mix of 60 forward primers for TCR Vbeta segments and 13 reverse primers for TCR Jbeta segments. The CDR3 region of rearranged TCR beta genes was amplified from genomic DNA by a multiplex PCR assay. On the Illumina HiSeq System, the amplified TCR beta libraries were sequenced as 87-base-pair reads. In the original analysis: A later analysis counted some 74 million unique TCR beta chains across the 666 repertoires, and roughly 10 million of these chains were shared by at least two donors. A nearest-neighbor algorithm error-corrected the raw reads and collapsed the reads into unique sequences, merging closely related sequences to remove PCR and sequencing errors. V, D and J gene segments were assigned by aligning CDR3 sequences to IMGT reference sequences. For a sequence to be retained, at least a six-nucleotide match to both a V gene segment and a J gene segment was required. A rearrangement was called productive if the CDR3 had no stop codons and remained in frame with V and J, and every other rearrangement was called non-productive. Following IMGT convention, CDR3 was defined as the stretch from the second conserved V-encoded cysteine up to the conserved J-encoded phenylalanine. In an earlier analysis of around 540 of the donors, sequences lacking an unambiguous match to a single V gene segment were excluded. An earlier analysis of a few hundred of the donors called V segments functional above 56.7% productive rearrangements and segregating when the between-donor standard deviation exceeded 5%. A statistical classification framework was built to diagnose cytomegalovirus status from the catalog of TCR beta chain sequences. A later analysis assigned V and J genes by comparing TCR nucleotide sequences with IMGT/GENE-DB human TR gene sequences. The TCRdist pipeline was used in a later analysis to assign CDR3 sequences and most-parsimonious VDJ recombination scenarios. A later analysis defined each TCR beta chain by its CDR3 amino acid sequence plus V-gene family, and excluded reads lacking a unique V-gene family. In a later analysis, a few hundred highly shared, low-generation-probability nucleotide sequences were removed to address suspected cross-contamination and a sequencing artifact. For each public chain, a later analysis derived a clonal expansion index from normalized ranks of inferred template counts within each repertoire. Generation probabilities in a later analysis came from a VDJ recombination model fitted to out-of-frame rearrangements, and those results were checked against IGoR. Hypergeometric tests were used in a later analysis to score TCR-TCR, TCR-HLA and TCR-CMV co-occurrence, with a repertoire-size bias correction applied to the TCR pairs. To estimate false discovery rates, a later analysis permuted the HLA or CMV assignments 20 times. In a later analysis, co-occurring TCRs were grouped using DBSCAN, and TCRdist sequence similarity was added for clustering within HLA-allele-positive subsets. Repertoires with fewer than 30,000 or more than 120,000 public chains, plus five repertoires with anomalous nucleotide sharing, were excluded from co-occurrence clustering. This immuneACCESS table, as held by TCRdb, lists in-frame sequences with V and J called but not all clones. Of the missing ones, under half trace to an unresolved V gene in checked studies; the others have no known cause. The DNA gave D and trimming, while V, J and clone size come from that table. This sample gives some 180,000 clones in total; 80% of them show up just once. The ten largest clones represent approximately 1.3% of the sample.

The data stem from a study of cytomegalovirus exposure and HLA in healthy donors (dated by TCRdb to the late 2010s). Looking at the study overall: An earlier analysis of around 600 of the donors reported 250 to 350 Gb of sequence data and 117 million unique TCR beta sequences from about 200 million T cells. An early release covering roughly 580 HLA-typed donors comprised approximately 300 gigabases of sequencing data and 65 million to 100 million unique TCR sequences. Of the 300 to 450 genotyped donors, less than 90% were placed in the genetic ancestry cluster associated with self-reported Caucasian donors. The study was designed to test whether signatures of past pathogen exposure could be identified by cataloging public T cell receptors. The study used immunosequencing to profile the T cell repertoires of 666 subjects and linked those repertoires to cytomegalovirus serostatus. Besides the first cohort of approximately 670 subjects, a separate validation cohort made up of some 110 different subjects was used. To predict cytomegalovirus infection status, the study brought together high-throughput TCR immunosequencing, statistical association of individual TCRs with disease status, and machine learning. A later analysis re-analyzed previously published TCR beta repertoires from hundreds of donors and added high-resolution HLA genotyping to study TCR occurrence patterns. In the later analysis, no new phenotypic data were used to find candidate immune exposures; instead, reliance was placed on TCR beta sequences and their occurrence across donors. An earlier analysis of nearly 600 of the donors applied high-throughput TCR beta sequencing to assess whether each TCR beta V gene segment acted as functional or pseudogenic. Donor age, sex, ethnicity and CMV serostatus were collected together with the repertoire data. Genome-wide SNP genotypes for about 60% of the roughly 670 donors were used in a later genetic analysis, which treated that subset as a discovery cohort. Every discovery cohort repertoire had been produced on one sequencing platform. Class I and class II HLA loci were covered by the typing at four-digit resolution. Typing coverage varied by locus: about 620-630 donors for A, B, C, DRB1 and DQB1; under 550 for DQA1; more than 600 for DPA1; around 490 for DPB1. About 5 DR-DQ haplotypes were handled as single units for association and clustering, since linkage in the cohort was strong. Among some 410 genotyped donors of the cohort, an average of approximately 240,000 unique TCR beta nucleotide sequences was sequenced per donor, of which about 18% were non-productive.

Study-wide conclusions, independent of this receptor: The presence/absence analyses assumed that sequencing depth was roughly uniform across donors, and that assumption may not be true. In a later analysis, several top co-occurrence clusters were reported to appear linked to parvovirus B19, influenza, CMV and Epstein-Barr virus. Because some donors lacked HLA typing at each locus, the association tests relied only on the typed subset. A later genetic analysis reported fewer N-insertions in productive TCRs among donors in an Asian-associated ancestry cluster than the roughly 690-donor mean. The authors suggested that the approach could potentially be generalized to other disease states and immunological phenotypes. While some public TCRs were present in many individuals, most TCR sequences turned up only very rarely across donors. In a later analysis, some 17,000 TCR beta sequences were associated with specific HLA alleles at a false discovery rate of 0.05. Linkage disequilibrium might explain the correlated functional status among segregating V segments, but an unknown experimental factor could not be excluded. In both the original and validation cohorts, the classifier was reported to diagnose cytomegalovirus status with high specificity and sensitivity. In this cohort, only TCR beta chains were sequenced, and detectable features were limited by the absence of alpha or paired-chain data. A further reported finding was that TCR beta sequences accurately predicted the HLA-A and HLA-B alleles for most subjects in the first cohort. The only immune exposure information available for the cohort was CMV serostatus. A cluster of highly shared sequence variants was judged likely to represent a technical artifact of the sequencing pipeline. According to a later analysis, TCR association rates differed among HLA loci, with DRB1 alleles showing the most associated TCRs and HLA-C alleles showing the fewest. In vitro tests confirmed that a few of the cytomegalovirus-associated TCR beta chains recognize cytomegalovirus antigens. A later analysis found that most CMV-associated TCR beta chains appeared HLA-restricted, with HLA associations seemingly driven largely by CMV exposure. Some IMGT-functional V segments, including TRBV6-2 and TRBV6-3, could not be distinguished by the 87-base-pair reads and were therefore excluded. The study listed approximately 150 TCR beta chains as associated with cytomegalovirus. A later genetic analysis associated a missense DCLRE1C variant with V-gene and J-gene trimming of TCR beta chains, and an independent cohort replicated the association. An earlier analysis of approximately 530 of the donors showed that most TCR beta V segments appeared in productive rearrangements either about 90% or about 30% of the time, which broadly matched IMGT annotations. Because counts were too low, about 15 rarely observed V segments, including chromosome 9 orphons, were left out of the earlier analysis of 587 of the donors. In a later analysis, HLA-associated TCR beta chains were found to be more clonally expanded and to have lower generation probabilities than equally common non-associated chains. When HLA alleles, especially DR and DQ, strongly co-occurred, TCR associations were difficult to assign to individual alleles.

The rearranged segments are TRBV5-5 and TRBJ2-2, and TRBD2 aligns with 14 junction nucleotides. The sequence was obtained from a girl aged 10-17 years in good health and CMV-seropositive. Sequenced: PBMCs. The CDR3 protein sequence reads: CASSFTTSGRVFAGELFF. The DNA sequence is as follows: TGTGCCAGCAGCTTTACGACTAGCGGGAGGGTATTTGCCGGGGAGCTGTTTTTT.